The 2 T cell receptor beta chains listed next were all sequenced from one sample in a study of CD8+ T cells in alopecia areata. Extraction of RNA preceded its reverse transcription into cDNA, which served as the sequencing template. TCRdb's copy holds only in-frame clones and misses some; the assay was immunoSEQ multiplex PCR. The table includes 150,000 to 200,000 clones, less than 75% detected once. The material sequenced was CD8+ T cells sorted from blood, taken at week 0. The receptor set was obtained from a human donor with alopecia areata.

This clone was counted only a few times. The DNA of the CDR3 is TGCAGCGTTGAAAACAGGGGGTCTGGAGATACGCAGTATTTT. As protein: CSVENRGSGDTQYF. The chain carries TRBV29-1 and TRBJ2-3; 8 bases are a match to TRBD1. CDR1 and CDR2 (germline): SQVTM, ANQGSEA. CDR3 size: 14 residues. The V gene end was trimmed by 2 bases and the J gene end by 5 bases; junction bases not matched to a gene: 6.

This clone was counted a single time. The chain is built from TRBV30 and TRBJ2-3; no clear D. Germline V gives CDR1 GTSNPN, CDR2 SVGIG (reference sequence). V lost 6 bases and J 0 bases, leaving 19 bases between the germline ends. The CDR3 has 16 residues. CDR3 region: CACTPGTLSSTDTQYF. The CDR3 nucleotides read TGTGCCTGTACTCCCGGAACTCTCTCTAGCACAGATACGCAGTATTTT.